The clone carrying this T cell receptor (beta chain) was recorded at least ten times. Antigen: not known. Coverage ceases 3 residues before the CDR3 finishes, and the germline J gene fills in the end. Equal genomic DNA amounts from CVID and control samples were sequenced. The repertoire was sequenced with immunoSEQ multiplex PCR; TCRdb's copy has only in-frame clones and lacks some. The counts give approximately 37,000 clones, none of them seen only once; roughly 8.9% is held by the top ten. CDR1 and CDR2 (germline): LNHDA, SQIVND (reference sequence). V gave up 5 bases and J gave up 4 bases, with 20 bases separating them. The CDR3 is 16 residues long. The data are from a study of T cell clonality in common variable immunodeficiency. General study results and limits: Reportedly, TCR beta sequences from common variable immunodeficiency showed fewer deletions and N-nucleotide insertions.

The source material was peripheral blood mononuclear cells. The rearrangement uses TRBV19 and TRBJ1-2, with D possibly being TRBD1 (6 bases). This TCR was sampled from a person aged 18 to 75 in good health. The CDR3 sequence: CASSSPSTGSFYGYTF. The CDR3 DNA, read in part, is TGTGCCAGTAGTTCCCCTTCGACAGGTTCGTTCTATGGC.